This T cell receptor beta chain was documented in a study of blood T cell repertoires in COVID-19. This CDR3 has 13 amino acids. Germline V CDR1 and CDR2: SGHAT, FQNNGV. Trimming stripped 1 base from V and 4 bases from J, with 7 bases between. Original methodology: Estimation of nucleated cell counts relied on the amplification of reference gene primers. Only in-frame clones appear in the TCRdb table, and some are missing; sequencing was by immunoSEQ multiplex PCR. The DNA was the basis for D and trimming; V, J and clone size are from that table. This table holds 30,000 to 50,000 clones, roughly 85% found once.

The source of this sequence is a man aged 55 to 70 with acute or convalescent COVID-19. The rearrangement links TRBV11-2 to TRBJ1-2, with D possibly TRBD1 on 5 matching bases. The material sequenced was peripheral blood. In DNA form, the CDR3 reads TGTGCCAGCAGCTTAGTAGGGGCCTATGGCTACACCTTC. As protein: CASSLVGAYGYTF.